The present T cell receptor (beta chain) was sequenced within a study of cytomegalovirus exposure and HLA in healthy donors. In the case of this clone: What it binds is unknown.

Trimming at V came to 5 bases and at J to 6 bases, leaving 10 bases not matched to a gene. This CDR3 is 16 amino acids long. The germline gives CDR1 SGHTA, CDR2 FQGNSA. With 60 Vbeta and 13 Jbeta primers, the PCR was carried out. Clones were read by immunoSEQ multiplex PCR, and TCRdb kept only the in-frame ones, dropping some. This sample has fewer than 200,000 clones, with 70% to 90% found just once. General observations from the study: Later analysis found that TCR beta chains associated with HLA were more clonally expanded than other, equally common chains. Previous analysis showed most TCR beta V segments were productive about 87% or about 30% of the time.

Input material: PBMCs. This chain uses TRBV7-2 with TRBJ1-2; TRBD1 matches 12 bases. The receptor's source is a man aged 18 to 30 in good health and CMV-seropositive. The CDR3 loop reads CASSTQTGTGGNGYTF. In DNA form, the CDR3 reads TGTGCCAGCAGCACTCAGACCGGGACAGGGGGCAATGGCTACACCTTC. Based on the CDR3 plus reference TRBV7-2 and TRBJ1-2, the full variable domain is GAGVSQSPSNKVTEKGKDVELRCDPISGHTALYWYRQSLGQGLEFLIYFQGNSAPDKSGLPSDRFSAERTGGSVSTLTIQRTQQEDSAVYLCASSTQTGTGGNGYTFGSGTRLTVV.